This TCR beta chain was sequenced during a study of blood T cell repertoires in COVID-19. Looking at the study overall: The samples span acute and convalescent COVID-19 from the United States, Italy and Spain. T cells, B-cell-depleted T cells, or PBMCs provided the cDNA or gDNA that served as material.

In the original workflow: Estimated nucleated cell counts came from reference gene primer amplification. The protocol was immunoSEQ multiplex PCR, while the TCRdb copy is restricted to in-frame clones and leaves out a portion. V and J calls and clone size are those listed in that table; D and trimming were worked out from the DNA. The top ten clones hold roughly 5.6% of a sample with about 190,000 clones, 70% to 90% of them seen once. Trimming took off 1 base at V and 5 bases at J, with 14 bases between the two ends. The CDR3 loop spans 14 amino acids. Germline CDR1 is GTSNPN and CDR2 is SVGIG (reference sequence).

The V call is TRBV30, the J call TRBJ2-5; D uncertain. This TCR came from a woman aged 40 to 50 who had recovered from COVID-19. The sample taken for sequencing was peripheral blood. The CDR3 protein is CAWSALSKSETQYF. CDR3 nucleotides: TGTGCCTGGAGTGCCCTTTCCAAGAGCGAGACCCAGTACTTC.